Sequencing of this TCR beta chain was carried out in a study of shared clonotypes between healthy human individuals. Study-level findings and limits: Clonotypes not shared had lower generation probabilities than those common to all four donors. Naive CD4 clonotype sharing across four donors was 4% to 5.5%.

Some clones are missing from TCRdb's copy, which holds only in-frame ones; the method was immunoSEQ multiplex PCR. The repertoire holds 1,500,000 or so clones, with around 98.5% as singletons. Concerning this clone: Its antigen remains unknown.

This clonotype was sampled from a young man in good health. The sequenced material came from naive CD4+ T cells sorted from blood. As for subset: CD45RA+ positively selected.

The CDR3 DNA is TGCGCCAGCAGCTTGGTGGGGGCTAGCGGGTCCTACGAGCAGTACTTC. Amino acids: CASSLVGASGSYEQYF. The chain links TRBV5-1 to TRBJ2-7; 8 bases map to TRBD2. This CDR3 has 16 residues. The V gene end was trimmed by 0 bases and the J gene end by 1 base; junction bases not matched to a gene: 6. The germline CDR1 and CDR2 sequences are SGHRS and YFSETQ.